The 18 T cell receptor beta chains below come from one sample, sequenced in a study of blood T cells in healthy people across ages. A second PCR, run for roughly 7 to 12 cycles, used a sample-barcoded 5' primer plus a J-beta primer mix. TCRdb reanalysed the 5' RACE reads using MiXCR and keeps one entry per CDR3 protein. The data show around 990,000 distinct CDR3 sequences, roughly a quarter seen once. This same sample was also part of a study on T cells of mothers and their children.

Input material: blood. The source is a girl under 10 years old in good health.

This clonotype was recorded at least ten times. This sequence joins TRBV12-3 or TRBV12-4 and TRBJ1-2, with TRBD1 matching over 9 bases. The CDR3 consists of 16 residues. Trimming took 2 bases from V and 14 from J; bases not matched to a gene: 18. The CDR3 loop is CASSLYPQGQGLRGTF. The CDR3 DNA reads TGTGCCAGCAGTTTATATCCCCAGGGACAGGGTCTACGAGGGACCTTC.

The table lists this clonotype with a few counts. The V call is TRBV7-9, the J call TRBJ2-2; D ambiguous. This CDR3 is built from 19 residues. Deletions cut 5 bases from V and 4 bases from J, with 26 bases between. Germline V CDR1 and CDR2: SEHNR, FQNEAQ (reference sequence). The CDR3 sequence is CASSPNWAATATSTGELFF. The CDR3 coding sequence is TGTGCCAGCAGCCCGAACTGGGCTGCGACGGCTACCTCCACCGGGGAGCTGTTTTTT.

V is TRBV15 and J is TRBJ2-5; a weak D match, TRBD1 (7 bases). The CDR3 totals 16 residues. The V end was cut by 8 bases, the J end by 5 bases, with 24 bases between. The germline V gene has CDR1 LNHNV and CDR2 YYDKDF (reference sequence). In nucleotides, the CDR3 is TGTGCCACCCACAGGGGTACTAGCCTTTCCACCGAGACCCAGTACTTC. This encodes CATHRGTSLSTETQYF.

The CDR3 DNA is TGTGCCAGCAGCTTCTCAGGACCATTAGATACGCAGTATTTT. This translates into CASSFSGPLDTQYF. V usage is TRBV7-9 and J usage is TRBJ2-3; no clear D. V shed 3 bases and J shed 5 bases, with 12 bases lying between them. This CDR3 contains 14 residues. Germline V gene lookup returns CDR1 SEHNR and CDR2 FQNEAQ (reference sequence). Full variable domain (missing parts from reference TRBV7-9 and TRBJ2-3): DTGVSQNPRHKITKRGQNVTFRCDPISEHNRLYWYRQTLGQGPEFLTYFQNEAQLEKSRLLSDRFSAERPKGSFSTLEIQRTEQGDSAMYLCASSFSGPLDTQYFGPGTRLTVL.

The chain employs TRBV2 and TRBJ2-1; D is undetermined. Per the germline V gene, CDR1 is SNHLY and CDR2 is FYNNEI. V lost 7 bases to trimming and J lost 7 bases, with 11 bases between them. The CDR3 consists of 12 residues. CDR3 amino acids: CASKETSNEQFF. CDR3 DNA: TGTGCCAGCAAAGAGACATCGAATGAGCAGTTCTTC. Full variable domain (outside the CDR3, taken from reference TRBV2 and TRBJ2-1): EPEVTQTPSHQVTQMGQEVILRCVPISNHLYFYWYRQILGQKVEFLVSFYNNEISEKSEIFDDQFSVERPDGSNFTLKIRSTKLEDSAMYFCASKETSNEQFFGPGTRLTVL.

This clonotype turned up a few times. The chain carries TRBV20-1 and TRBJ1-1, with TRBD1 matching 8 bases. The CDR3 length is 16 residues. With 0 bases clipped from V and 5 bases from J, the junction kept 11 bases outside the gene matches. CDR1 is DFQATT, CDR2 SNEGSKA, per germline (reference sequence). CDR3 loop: CSARDPDREIWTEAFF. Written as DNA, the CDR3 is TGCAGTGCTAGAGATCCGGACAGGGAAATATGGACTGAAGCTTTCTTT.

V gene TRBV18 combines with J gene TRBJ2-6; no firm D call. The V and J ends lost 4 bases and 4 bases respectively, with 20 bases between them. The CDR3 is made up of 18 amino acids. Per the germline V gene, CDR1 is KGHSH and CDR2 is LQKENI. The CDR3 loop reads CASSLRHNVGSGANVLTF. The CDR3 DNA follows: TGTGCCAGCTCACTACGGCATAACGTAGGTTCGGGGGCCAACGTCCTGACTTTC.

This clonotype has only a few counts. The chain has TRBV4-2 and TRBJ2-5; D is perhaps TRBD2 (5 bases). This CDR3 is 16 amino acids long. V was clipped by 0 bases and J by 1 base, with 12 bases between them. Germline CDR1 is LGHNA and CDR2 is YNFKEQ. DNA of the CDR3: TGTGCCAGCAGCCAAGAAGGAGGAGCCTTCCAAGAGACCCAGTACTTC. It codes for CASSQEGGAFQETQYF.

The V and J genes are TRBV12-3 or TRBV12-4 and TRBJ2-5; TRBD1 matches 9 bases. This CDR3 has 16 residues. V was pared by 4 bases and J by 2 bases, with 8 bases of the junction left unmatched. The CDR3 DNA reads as TGTGCCAGCAGTTCGAGGACCGGGACAGGGCAAGAGACCCAGTACTTC. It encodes CASSSRTGTGQETQYF.

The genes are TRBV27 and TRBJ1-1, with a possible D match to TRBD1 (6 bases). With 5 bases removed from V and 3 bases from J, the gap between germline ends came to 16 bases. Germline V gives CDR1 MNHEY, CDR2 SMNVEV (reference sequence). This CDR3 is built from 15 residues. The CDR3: CASSPIRGGDTEAFF. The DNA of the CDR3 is TGTGCCAGCAGTCCCATTAGGGGGGGTGACACTGAAGCTTTCTTT.

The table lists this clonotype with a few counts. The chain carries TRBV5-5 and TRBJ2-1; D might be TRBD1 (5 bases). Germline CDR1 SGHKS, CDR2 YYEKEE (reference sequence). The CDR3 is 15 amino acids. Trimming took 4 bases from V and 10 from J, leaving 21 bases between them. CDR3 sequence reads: CASSRNERGGQEQFF. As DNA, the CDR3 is TGTGCCAGCAGCCGAAACGAGCGAGGCGGACAAGAGCAGTTCTTC.

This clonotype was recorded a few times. This chain's CDR3 is CASSRLGIETQYF. The CDR3 region has the DNA TGCGCCAGCAGCCGATTGGGAATAGAGACCCAGTACTTC. The chain links TRBV4-1 to TRBJ2-5; D not certain. In germline, CDR1 is MGHRA, CDR2 YSYEKL. V gave up 4 bases and J gave up 4 bases, with 10 bases separating them. This CDR3 has 13 amino acids.

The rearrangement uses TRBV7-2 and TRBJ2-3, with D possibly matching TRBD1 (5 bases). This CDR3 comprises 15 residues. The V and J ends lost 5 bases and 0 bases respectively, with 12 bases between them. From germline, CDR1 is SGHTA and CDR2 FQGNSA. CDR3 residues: CASSQGAASTDTQYF. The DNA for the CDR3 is TGTGCCAGCAGCCAAGGGGCGGCTAGCACAGATACGCAGTATTTT.

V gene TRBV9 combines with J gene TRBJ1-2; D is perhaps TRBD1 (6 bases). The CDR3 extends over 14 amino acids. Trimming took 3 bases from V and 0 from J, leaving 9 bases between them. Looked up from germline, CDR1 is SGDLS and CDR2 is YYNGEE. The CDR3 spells CASSGTAANYGYTF. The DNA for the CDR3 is TGTGCCAGCAGCGGGACAGCCGCTAACTATGGCTACACCTTC.

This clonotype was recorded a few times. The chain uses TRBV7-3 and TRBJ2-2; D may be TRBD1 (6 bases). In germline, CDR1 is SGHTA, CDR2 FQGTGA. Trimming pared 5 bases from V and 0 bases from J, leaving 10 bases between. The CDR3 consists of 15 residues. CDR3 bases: TGTGCCAGCAGCATGGACAGCGCGAACACCGGGGAGCTGTTTTTT. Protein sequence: CASSMDSANTGELFF.

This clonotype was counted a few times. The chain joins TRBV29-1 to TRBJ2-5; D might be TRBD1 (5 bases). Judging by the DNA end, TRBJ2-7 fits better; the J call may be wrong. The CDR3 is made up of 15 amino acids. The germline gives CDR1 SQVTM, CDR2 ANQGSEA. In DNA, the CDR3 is TGCAGCGTTGAAGGAAGTCCGGACATCTCCTACGAGCAGTACTTC. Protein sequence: CSVEGSPDISYEQYF.

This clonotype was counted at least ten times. CDR3: CASSDTELGNEQYF. The CDR3 DNA is TGTGCCAGCAGCGACACGGAGCTGGGGAACGAGCAGTACTTC. The chain carries TRBV12-3 or TRBV12-4 and TRBJ2-7; D not resolved. This CDR3 spans 14 amino acids. Trimming shortened V by 6 bases and J by 5 bases, and 17 bases separated the two germline ends.

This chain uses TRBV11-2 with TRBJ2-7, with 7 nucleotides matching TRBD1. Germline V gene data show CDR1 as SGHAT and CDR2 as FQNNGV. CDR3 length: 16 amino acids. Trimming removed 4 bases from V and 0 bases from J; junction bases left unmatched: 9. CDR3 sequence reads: CASSSLMGQFSYEQYF. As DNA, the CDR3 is TGTGCCAGCAGCTCCCTAATGGGACAGTTCTCCTACGAGCAGTACTTC.